The clone carrying this T cell receptor (beta chain) was seen repeatedly, ten times or more. Its antigen is currently unknown. With 5 bases removed from V and 2 bases from J, the gap between germline ends came to 13 bases. CDR1 and CDR2 (germline): MNHEY, SMNVEV (reference sequence). The CDR3 consists of 14 residues. This record comes from a study of CD8 T cells in ankylosing spondylitis. General observations from the study: As reported, disease-linked clones showed significant enrichment in matched ankylosing spondylitis synovial fluid. Roughly 8 highly homologous variants formed a TCR beta motif that appeared characteristic of ankylosing spondylitis blood. Disease-associated clones were CD8+ and fairly uncommon in peripheral blood.

5'-RACE, quantitative and with molecular barcodes, yielded the TCR beta libraries. MiXCR, applied by TCRdb to the 5' RACE reads, yields one record per CDR3 protein. Of 300,000 to 400,000 distinct CDR3 sequences in the sample, under 14% are singletons; the top ten hold around 8.4%. Specimen: blood, either unsorted or a sorted T cell fraction (not recorded which). The genes are TRBV27 and TRBJ2-7; TRBD2 is a possible D gene (5 bases). The sequence came from a female donor with ankylosing spondylitis or in good health (not recorded which). The DNA of the CDR3 is TGTGCCAGCAGTCCCAACGGGATAGCCTACGAGCAGTACTTC. Translated, it gives CASSPNGIAYEQYF.